This T cell receptor beta chain derives from a study of CD8 T cells in ankylosing spondylitis. Whole-study results and caveats: It appeared that ankylosing spondylitis blood was characterized by a TCR beta motif of roughly 8 highly homologous variants. Disease-associated clones were CD8+ and fairly uncommon in peripheral blood. Disease-linked clones reportedly showed significant enrichment in matched ankylosing spondylitis synovial fluid.

Germline V CDR1 and CDR2: SSHAT, FNYEAQ (reference sequence). V lost 0 bases and J 5 bases, leaving 11 bases between the germline ends. The CDR3 spans 14 residues. In making TCR beta libraries, quantitative 5'-RACE with molecular barcodes was used. One entry per CDR3 protein results from TCRdb running MiXCR on the 5' RACE reads. Counted here are under 250,000 distinct CDR3 sequences, around 10% occurring once; the ten biggest clones make up less than 8%. This clonotype was counted a few times. Its cognate antigen is unknown. The material sequenced was blood, either unsorted or a sorted T cell fraction (not recorded which). The chain carries TRBV7-7 and TRBJ2-7; D not certain. This receptor was obtained from a male donor with ankylosing spondylitis or in good health (not recorded which). Written as DNA, the CDR3 is TGTGCCAGCAGCTTAGCGCCGGGCCCTCACGAGCAGTACTTC. The encoded protein is CASSLAPGPHEQYF.